The entry that follows covers one T cell receptor (beta chain) sequence. The specificity of this receptor is unknown. Per-nucleotide qualities are absent, and no much larger clonotype sits a single base away. The sample belongs to a study of tumor and adjacent non-tumor tissue in lung cancer (dated by TCRdb to the late 2010s). Regarding the research as a whole: Patients with adenocarcinoma (around 13), squamous cell carcinoma (2) and small cell lung cancer (1) were included in the cohort. The roughly 15 patients were aged roughly 31 to 85 years, included about ten men and 5 women, and had TNM stage I to III disease. Sequencing produced about 130,000,000 productive TCRbeta reads in total, an average of approximately 4 million reads per sample. The study compared bulk TCRbeta repertoires between lung tumor tissue and matched distant non-tumor lung tissue from over 13 lung cancer patients. A few dozen paired specimens, one tumor and one normal lung sample per patient, were profiled by TCRbeta CDR3 sequencing.

Library preparation used multiplex PCR. Sequenced using an Illumina HiSeq 2500. TCRbeta libraries were built by three rounds of nested PCR using primers (Table S4), following protocols modified from ARM-PCR. PCR products of 200-500 bp were gel-excised and purified with the QIAquick gel extraction kit before sequencing. Under the source paper's analysis protocol: Reads were cleaned with Trimmomatic, merged with FLASH into complete CDR3 sequences, and assigned to V(D)J germline segments with MiTCR. VDJtools was used to compute clonal diversity as the inverse Simpson's index. In-frame sequences without a premature stop codon were defined as productive reads. The public reads were quality trimmed at Q25 with fastp and then assembled into clones with MiXCR by TCRdb, keeping productive beta chains. Rows with a matching CDR3 protein are joined into one entry that keeps the most common DNA and genes. These V and J calls rely on TCRdb rather than the paper's analysis. The sample includes roughly 150,000 distinct CDR3 sequences, with approximately 66% observed a single time. The ten largest make up roughly 20% of the sample.

RNA was isolated from bulk, unsorted tissue, and RNA quality was assessed with a NanoDrop ND-1000 and an Agilent 2100. Donors were newly diagnosed lung cancer patients admitted for thoracic surgery in China between August and November 2014, without prior chemotherapy. The study excluded patients who had received radiotherapy or chemotherapy before or who had another cancer at the same time. Surgical tissue pieces of roughly 1-2.2 cm3 were preserved in RNAlater solution and were kept at -80 degrees C until use. Paper-wide results and their limitations: The top 100 clones accounted for a significantly larger cumulative portion of the repertoire in normal lung than in tumor tissue. Peripheral blood was not sequenced, so blood TCRbeta repertoires in these lung cancer patients were not examined. Only roughly 16 patients were in the cohort, and the authors stated that larger samples and more detailed clinical data are needed. The methods do not name the sequencing platform or mention unique molecular identifiers. TCR diversity was significantly higher in younger patients, and higher tumor TCR diversity was associated with shorter overall and disease-free survival. Significantly higher TCR diversity (inverse Simpson) was observed in tumor tissue than in normal lung tissue (about 410 vs 180, P = 0.0075, Mann-Whitney U test).

The clonotype was recovered from a man aged 55 to 70 with small cell lung cancer. Sequenced sample: lung tumor tissue.

The sequenced DNA: TGTGCCAGCAGCTTTCGCGGGCCCTCGAACACCGGGGAGCTGTTTTTT. Its translation is CASSFRGPSNTGELFF. Recombination linked TRBV5-6 to TRBJ2-2; the D gene is possibly TRBD2, with 5 bases matching. Its CDR3 holds 16 amino acids, cysteine through phenylalanine. The retained sequence is limited to the CDR3, 48 bases, with the frame set at the first base. The trim is 2 bases for V and 0 bases for J, with a gap of 11 bases between the germline ends. The germline V gene sets CDR1 to SGHDT and CDR2 to YYEEEE.